A few counts support the clone carrying this T cell receptor (beta chain). Its antigen is still unknown. Other nucleotide sequences from this sample produce the same CDR3. Assay used: immunoSEQ multiplex PCR; TCRdb lists only in-frame clones, some missing. The table lists some 68,000 clones, 75% of them singletons. CDR3 length equals 13 residues. The V gene's germline CDR1 is MNHEY and CDR2 SVGAGI. V was pared by 0 bases and J by 2 bases, with 2 bases between. ViraFEST expansion of antigen-specific CD4+ T cells with viral peptide pools preceded sequencing. An approximately ten-day culture period preceded the isolation of CD4+ T cells. Vaccine recipients, nucleocapsid antibody negative, had no prior SARS-CoV-2 infection. Two million PBMC were placed in each well, which was supplemented with 10 IU/ml IL-2 and around 9.9 ug/ml peptides. Cells had half their medium changed to IL-2 medium on days 3 and 7.

This sample was included in a study of vaccination effects on CD4 cells after COVID-19. Study background: The participants, recipients of two vaccine doses, got either BNT162b2 or mRNA-1273.

Notes on the study in general: Infection- and vaccine-induced clones contracted markedly late after vaccination.

This sequence originates from a human donor who received a COVID-19 vaccine. The sequencing used CD4+ T cells from PBMCs cultured with HCoV-OC43 spike peptides, collected before COVID-19 vaccination. Subset described: HCoV-OC43 spike overlapping peptide pool stimulation. The genes are TRBV6-5 and TRBJ1-5; D unclear. The CDR3 here is CASSYSRNQPQHF. The CDR3 region has the DNA TGTGCCAGCAGTTACTCTCGCAATCAGCCCCAGCATTTT.